Listed below are T cell receptor beta chains from one sample, sequenced in a study of T cell responses to AZD1222 COVID-19 vaccine. Here immunoSEQ multiplex PCR was the method, and the copy in TCRdb shows in-frame clones only, minus some. The sample comprises under 150,000 clones, about 91% of which are singletons, and over 13% rests with the top ten. The specimen was peripheral blood, collected on day 0 of AZD1222 vaccination. These receptors originate from an adult in good health. Both conserved end residues are part of each CDR3. Each record gives: D gene, clone size, J gene, V gene, CDR3 DNA, CDR3 protein. D genes are given only for firm matches. Part of the rows lack a size; the others show once, few, many or a class for expanded clones.

d_gene: -
abundance: once
j_gene: TRBJ2-1
v_gene: TRBV5-4
CDR3nt: TGTGCCAGCAGCGGGGGGACCACCGGGACAGCTAATGAGCAGTTCTTC
CDR3aa: CASSGGTTGTANEQFF

d_gene: TRBD1
abundance: -
j_gene: TRBJ1-5
v_gene: TRBV2
CDR3nt: TGTGCCAGCAGCGGGACAGGGGCATTCAATCAGCCCCAGCATTTT
CDR3aa: CASSGTGAFNQPQHF

d_gene: TRBD1
abundance: -
j_gene: TRBJ1-2
v_gene: TRBV27
CDR3nt: TGTGCCAGCAGTTTATTGGGGGTGACAGGGAATAGGGAAAGTGGCTACACCTTC
CDR3aa: CASSLLGVTGNRESGYTF

d_gene: TRBD1
abundance: -
j_gene: TRBJ2-7
v_gene: TRBV7-9
CDR3nt: TGTGCCAGCAGCACCACAGGGGAGAGATACGAGCAGTACTTC
CDR3aa: CASSTTGERYEQYF

d_gene: TRBD2
abundance: -
j_gene: TRBJ2-1
v_gene: TRBV3-1/TRBV3-2
CDR3nt: TGTGCCAGCAGCCCGGGTGGGCTAGCGGGGGTCTTTGCCTACAATGAGCAGTTCTTC
CDR3aa: CASSPGGLAGVFAYNEQFF

d_gene: -
abundance: few
j_gene: TRBJ1-6
v_gene: TRBV27
CDR3nt: TGTGCCAGCAGCGCGACAGGTTCCTCCTATAATTCACCCCTCCACTTT
CDR3aa: CASSATGSSYNSPLHF

d_gene: TRBD2
abundance: -
j_gene: TRBJ2-4
v_gene: TRBV24-1
CDR3nt: TGTGCCACCCAACCGACAGCGGGGGGGAACATTCAGTACTTC
CDR3aa: CATQPTAGGNIQYF

d_gene: -
abundance: -
j_gene: TRBJ1-2
v_gene: TRBV2
CDR3nt: TGTGCCAGCAGGGGACGGGCCTTCTATGGCTACACCTTC
CDR3aa: CASRGRAFYGYTF

d_gene: TRBD1
abundance: -
j_gene: TRBJ1-2
v_gene: TRBV7-9
CDR3nt: TGTGCCAGCAGCTTAGCGAAGGGGGCGGGAGGCTACACCTTC
CDR3aa: CASSLAKGAGGYTF

d_gene: -
abundance: -
j_gene: TRBJ1-5
v_gene: TRBV18
CDR3nt: TGTGCCAGCTCAGGCAGGGTAGGCAATCAGCCCCAGCATTTT
CDR3aa: CASSGRVGNQPQHF

d_gene: -
abundance: -
j_gene: TRBJ1-1
v_gene: TRBV10-3
CDR3nt: TGTGCCATCAGGGGGGCGAACACTGAAGCTTTCTTT
CDR3aa: CAIRGANTEAFF

d_gene: TRBD2
abundance: -
j_gene: TRBJ2-3
v_gene: TRBV2
CDR3nt: TGTGCCAGCAGTAAAAGCGGGGGACCTGGGGATACGCAGTATTTT
CDR3aa: CASSKSGGPGDTQYF

d_gene: TRBD1
abundance: -
j_gene: TRBJ1-1
v_gene: TRBV30
CDR3nt: TGTGCCGGAGAGACAGGGGGTAGTGTAGCTTTCTTT
CDR3aa: CAGETGGSVAFF

d_gene: TRBD1
abundance: -
j_gene: TRBJ1-1
v_gene: TRBV7-3
CDR3nt: TGTGCCAGCAGTCCCTCGCAGGGGGTGGCTTTCTTT
CDR3aa: CASSPSQGVAFF

d_gene: TRBD2
abundance: -
j_gene: TRBJ2-1
v_gene: TRBV6-4
CDR3nt: TGTGCCAGCAGTGGCGGACTGTCTAGCGGGGGGGTCAATGAGCAGTTCTTC
CDR3aa: CASSGGLSSGGVNEQFF

d_gene: TRBD1
abundance: -
j_gene: TRBJ2-5
v_gene: TRBV6-5
CDR3nt: TGTGCCAGCACCCTTCAGAAGGGGGCGAGGGAGACCCAGTACTTC
CDR3aa: CASTLQKGARETQYF

d_gene: TRBD1
abundance: -
j_gene: TRBJ1-1
v_gene: TRBV18
CDR3nt: TGTGCCAGCTCACCAAGAGCGTCGGTGAGGGGGCGGATTGAAGCTTTCTTT
CDR3aa: CASSPRASVRGRIEAFF

d_gene: -
abundance: -
j_gene: TRBJ1-6
v_gene: TRBV18
CDR3nt: TGTGCCAGCTCACCACCTCAGAGGCAGGCCCCTGTGGCCCTCCACTTT
CDR3aa: CASSPPQRQAPVALHF

d_gene: -
abundance: -
j_gene: TRBJ1-2
v_gene: TRBV9
CDR3nt: TGTGCCAGCAGCGTAGAGAGGGGTAACTATGGCTACACCTTC
CDR3aa: CASSVERGNYGYTF

d_gene: -
abundance: -
j_gene: TRBJ1-2
v_gene: TRBV5-1
CDR3nt: TGCGCCAGCAGCTTGGCTACCCAGGGAACTGATGGCTACACCTTC
CDR3aa: CASSLATQGTDGYTF

d_gene: TRBD1
abundance: -
j_gene: TRBJ1-4
v_gene: TRBV20-1
CDR3nt: TGCAGTGCTAGTCCTATCAATCGGGACAGGGATGAAAAACTGTTTTTT
CDR3aa: CSASPINRDRDEKLFF

d_gene: -
abundance: -
j_gene: TRBJ1-4
v_gene: TRBV19
CDR3nt: TGTGCCAGTAGTATATTGGACAGTAGAAATGAAAAACTGTTTTTT
CDR3aa: CASSILDSRNEKLFF

d_gene: -
abundance: -
j_gene: TRBJ1-5
v_gene: TRBV6-2/TRBV6-3
CDR3nt: TGTGCCAGCAGTTACTCTACGCGGCCCCAGCATTTT
CDR3aa: CASSYSTRPQHF

d_gene: -
abundance: -
j_gene: TRBJ1-1
v_gene: TRBV9
CDR3nt: TGTGCCAGCAGCGTAGGGTGGATGAACACTGAAGCTTTCTTT
CDR3aa: CASSVGWMNTEAFF

d_gene: TRBD2
abundance: -
j_gene: TRBJ2-1
v_gene: TRBV5-1
CDR3nt: TGCGCCAGCAGCTTGGGAACCGGGACTAGCGGGGGTTACAATGAGCAGTTCTTC
CDR3aa: CASSLGTGTSGGYNEQFF

d_gene: -
abundance: -
j_gene: TRBJ1-5
v_gene: TRBV28
CDR3nt: TGTGCCAGCAGTTTATATGCCAGGGGAGGACATCAGCCCCAGCATTTT
CDR3aa: CASSLYARGGHQPQHF

d_gene: -
abundance: few
j_gene: TRBJ2-6
v_gene: TRBV9
CDR3nt: TGTGCCAGCAGCTCCACTTCTGGGGCCAACGTCCTGACTTTC
CDR3aa: CASSSTSGANVLTF

d_gene: -
abundance: -
j_gene: TRBJ1-2
v_gene: TRBV7-8
CDR3nt: TGTGCCAGCAGCTTCGGTGTCTATGGCTACACCTTC
CDR3aa: CASSFGVYGYTF

d_gene: -
abundance: -
j_gene: TRBJ1-2
v_gene: TRBV9
CDR3nt: TGTGCCAGCAGCGTAGCTTTGGGATCCTATGGCTACACCTTC
CDR3aa: CASSVALGSYGYTF

d_gene: TRBD1
abundance: -
j_gene: TRBJ2-2
v_gene: TRBV9
CDR3nt: TGTGCCAGCAGCGGACAGGGAATCGGGGAGCTGTTTTTT
CDR3aa: CASSGQGIGELFF

d_gene: -
abundance: once
j_gene: TRBJ1-5
v_gene: TRBV4-1
CDR3nt: TGCGCCAGCAGCCAAAGGGGGGACATAAGCAATCAGCCCCAGCATTTT
CDR3aa: CASSQRGDISNQPQHF

d_gene: -
abundance: -
j_gene: TRBJ1-4
v_gene: TRBV5-4
CDR3nt: TGTGCCAGCAGGCGGACAGTTTCAACTAATGAAAAACTGTTTTTT
CDR3aa: CASRRTVSTNEKLFF

d_gene: TRBD1
abundance: -
j_gene: TRBJ1-1
v_gene: TRBV5-1
CDR3nt: TGCGCCAGCAGCTTAACAGGGGAGGGTGAAGCTTTCTTT
CDR3aa: CASSLTGEGEAFF

d_gene: -
abundance: -
j_gene: TRBJ2-2
v_gene: TRBV5-6
CDR3nt: TGTGCCAGCAGCTTGGGTCTGGCAGCCGGGGAGCTGTTTTTT
CDR3aa: CASSLGLAAGELFF

d_gene: TRBD2
abundance: -
j_gene: TRBJ2-1
v_gene: TRBV6-5
CDR3nt: TGTGCCAGCAGTTCGCCGAGGGCGGGAGCCTACAATGAGCAGTTCTTC
CDR3aa: CASSSPRAGAYNEQFF

d_gene: -
abundance: -
j_gene: TRBJ2-3
v_gene: TRBV30
CDR3nt: TGTGCCTGGAGGTCTCAGGGCGATACGCAGTATTTT
CDR3aa: CAWRSQGDTQYF

d_gene: -
abundance: once
j_gene: TRBJ2-7
v_gene: TRBV7-6
CDR3nt: TGTGCCAGCAGCCGGACCGAACGGGGCGAGCAGTACTTC
CDR3aa: CASSRTERGEQYF

d_gene: TRBD1
abundance: few
j_gene: TRBJ2-5
v_gene: TRBV5-4
CDR3nt: TGTGCCAGCAGCCGACAGGGGGCGGCGGAGACCCAGTACTTC
CDR3aa: CASSRQGAAETQYF